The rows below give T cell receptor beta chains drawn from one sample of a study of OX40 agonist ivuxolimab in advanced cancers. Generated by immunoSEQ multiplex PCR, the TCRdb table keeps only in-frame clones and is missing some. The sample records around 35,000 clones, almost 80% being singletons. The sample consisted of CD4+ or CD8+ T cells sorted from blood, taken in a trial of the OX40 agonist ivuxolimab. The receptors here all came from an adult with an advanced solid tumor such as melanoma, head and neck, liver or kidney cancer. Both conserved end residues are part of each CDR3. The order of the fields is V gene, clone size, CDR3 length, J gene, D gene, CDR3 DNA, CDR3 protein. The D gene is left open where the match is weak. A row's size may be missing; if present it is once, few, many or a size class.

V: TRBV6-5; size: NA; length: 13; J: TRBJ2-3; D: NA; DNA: TGTGCCAGCAGTTCCCTAGCGTCAGATACGCAGTATTTT; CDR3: CASSSLASDTQYF
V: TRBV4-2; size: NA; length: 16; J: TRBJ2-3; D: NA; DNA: TGTGCCAGCAGCCAAGATGGGGATACTTACACAGATACGCAGTATTTT; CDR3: CASSQDGDTYTDTQYF
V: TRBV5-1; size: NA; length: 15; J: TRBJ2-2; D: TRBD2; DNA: TGCGCCAGCACCGGGACTATAGCGAACACCGGGGAGCTGTTTTTT; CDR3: CASTGTIANTGELFF
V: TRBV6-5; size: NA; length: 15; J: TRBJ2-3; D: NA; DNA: TGTGCCAGCAGCCCGATCGGGGAGAACACAGATACGCAGTATTTT; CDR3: CASSPIGENTDTQYF
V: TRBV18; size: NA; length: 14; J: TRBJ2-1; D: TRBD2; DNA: TGTGCCAGCTCACTAGCGGGAACCTACAATGAGCAGTTCTTC; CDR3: CASSLAGTYNEQFF
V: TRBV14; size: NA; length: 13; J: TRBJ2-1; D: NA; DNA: TGTGCCAGCAGCCATTGGGGCAGGAATGAGCAGTTCTTC; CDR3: CASSHWGRNEQFF
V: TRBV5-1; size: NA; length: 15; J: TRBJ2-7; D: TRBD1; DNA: TGCGCCAGCAGCTTTTCCGGGACAGGGACCTACGAGCAGTACTTC; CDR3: CASSFSGTGTYEQYF
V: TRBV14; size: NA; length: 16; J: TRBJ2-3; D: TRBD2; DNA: TGTGCCAGCAGTTTCGGACTAGCGGGAGGCACAGATACGCAGTATTTT; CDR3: CASSFGLAGGTDTQYF
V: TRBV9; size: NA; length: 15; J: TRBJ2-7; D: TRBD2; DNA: TGTGCCAGCAGCCTCTCTAGCGGGGGCTCCTACGAGCAGTACTTC; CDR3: CASSLSSGGSYEQYF
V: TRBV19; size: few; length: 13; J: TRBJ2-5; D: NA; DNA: TGTGCCAGTAGTATAGTCGGAGAAGAGACCCAGTACTTC; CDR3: CASSIVGEETQYF
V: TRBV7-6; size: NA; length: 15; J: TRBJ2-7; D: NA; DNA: TGTGCCAGCAGCTTAGAGGCAGGGAGAGTCTACGAGCAGTACTTC; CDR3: CASSLEAGRVYEQYF
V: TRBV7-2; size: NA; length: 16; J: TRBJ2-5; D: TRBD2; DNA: TGTGCCAGCAGCTTCGGGACTAGCGGAAGACAAGAGACCCAGTACTTC; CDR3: CASSFGTSGRQETQYF
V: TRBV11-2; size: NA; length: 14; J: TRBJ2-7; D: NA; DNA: TGTGCCAGCAGCTGGTCCGGGACTCACTACGAGCAGTACTTC; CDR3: CASSWSGTHYEQYF
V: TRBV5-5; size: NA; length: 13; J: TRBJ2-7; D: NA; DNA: TGTGCCAGCAGCTTGGGTTTCGGCTACGAGCAGTACTTC; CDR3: CASSLGFGYEQYF
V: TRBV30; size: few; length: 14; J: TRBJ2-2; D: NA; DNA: TGTGCCTGGAGTGTACTAGGGGGAACCGGGGAGCTGTTTTTT; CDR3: CAWSVLGGTGELFF
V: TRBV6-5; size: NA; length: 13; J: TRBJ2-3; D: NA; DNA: TGTGCCAGCACTCGACCGCTCACAGATACGCAGTATTTT; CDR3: CASTRPLTDTQYF
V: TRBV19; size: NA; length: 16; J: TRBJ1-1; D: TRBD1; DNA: TGTGCCAGTAGTGTTGGACAGGGACACATGAACACTGAAGCTTTCTTT; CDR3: CASSVGQGHMNTEAFF
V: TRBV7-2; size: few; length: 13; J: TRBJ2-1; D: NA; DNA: TGTGCCAGCAGCTTAGAACCCCCTGATGAGCAGTTCTTC; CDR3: CASSLEPPDEQFF
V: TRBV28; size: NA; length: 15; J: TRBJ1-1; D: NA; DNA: TGTGCCAGCAGTGGAGGGGGGGCAGGAGGAACTGAAGCTTTCTTT; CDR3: CASSGGGAGGTEAFF
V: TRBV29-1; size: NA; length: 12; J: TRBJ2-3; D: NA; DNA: TGCAGCGTTGTGGGCACCACAGATACGCAGTATTTT; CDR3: CSVVGTTDTQYF
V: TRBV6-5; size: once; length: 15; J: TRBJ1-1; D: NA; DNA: TGTGCCAGCAGTTACTCGAGCACCGTGAACACTGAAGCTTTCTTT; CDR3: CASSYSSTVNTEAFF
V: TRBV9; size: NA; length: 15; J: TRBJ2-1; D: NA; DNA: TGTGCCAGCAGCGTAGAGAGGTGGTCTTTCAATGAGCAGTTCTTC; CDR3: CASSVERWSFNEQFF
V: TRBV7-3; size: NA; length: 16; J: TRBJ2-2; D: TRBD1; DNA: TGTGCCAGCAGCTTAAATAAGGGGGCCGGGACCGGGGAGCTGTTTTTT; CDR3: CASSLNKGAGTGELFF
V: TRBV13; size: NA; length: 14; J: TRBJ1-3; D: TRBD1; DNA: TGTGCCAGCAGAGAGGGACAGACTGGAAACACCATATATTTT; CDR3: CASREGQTGNTIYF
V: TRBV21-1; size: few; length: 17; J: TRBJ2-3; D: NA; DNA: TGTGCCAGCAGCGCCCGACTAGCGGGAGGCCCCGGAGATACGCAGTATTTT; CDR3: CASSARLAGGPGDTQYF
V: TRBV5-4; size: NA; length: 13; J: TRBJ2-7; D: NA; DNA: TGTGCCAGCAGCTTGTGGGGGAACTACGAGCAGTACTTC; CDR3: CASSLWGNYEQYF
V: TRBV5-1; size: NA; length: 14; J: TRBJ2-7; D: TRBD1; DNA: TGCGCCAGCAGCCCGGGACAGGGGGTGGACGAGCAGTACTTC; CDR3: CASSPGQGVDEQYF
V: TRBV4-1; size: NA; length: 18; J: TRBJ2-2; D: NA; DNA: TGCGCCAGCAGCAGTAAGAGTCCCCCAAAGGGGGACACCGGGGAGCTGTTTTTT; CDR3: CASSSKSPPKGDTGELFF
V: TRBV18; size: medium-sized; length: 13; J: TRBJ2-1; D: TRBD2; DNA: TGTGCCAGCTCGGACACTAGCGGGATTGGGCAGTTCTTC; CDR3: CASSDTSGIGQFF
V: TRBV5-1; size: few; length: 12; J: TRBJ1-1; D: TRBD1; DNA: TGCGCCAGCAGCACGGACAGGGCGGAAGCTTTCTTT; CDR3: CASSTDRAEAFF
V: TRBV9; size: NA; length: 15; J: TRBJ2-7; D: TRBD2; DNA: TGTGCCAGCAGCGTAGGGGGGGAGGGCGCCTACGAGCAGTACTTC; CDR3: CASSVGGEGAYEQYF
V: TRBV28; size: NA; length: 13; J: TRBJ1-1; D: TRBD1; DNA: TGTGCCAGCAGGGACAGGCTGAACACTGAAGCTTTCTTT; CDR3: CASRDRLNTEAFF
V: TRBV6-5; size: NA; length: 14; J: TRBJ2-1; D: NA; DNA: TGTGCCAGCAGTTACTTGTCGTCATCTTTGGAGCAGTTCTTC; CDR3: CASSYLSSSLEQFF
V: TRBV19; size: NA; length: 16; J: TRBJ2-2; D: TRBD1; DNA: TGTGCCAGTACGAGGGGACAGCAGGGCTTCACCGGGGAGCTGTTTTTT; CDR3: CASTRGQQGFTGELFF
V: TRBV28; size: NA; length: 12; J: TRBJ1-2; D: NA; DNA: TGTGCCAGCAGCAACAGGGAATATGGCTACACCTTC; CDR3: CASSNREYGYTF
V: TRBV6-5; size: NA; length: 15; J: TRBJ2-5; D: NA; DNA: TGTGCCAGCAGTTACTCGAGAGGCTTAGAAGAGACCCAGTACTTC; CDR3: CASSYSRGLEETQYF
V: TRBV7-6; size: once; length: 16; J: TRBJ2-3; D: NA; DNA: TGTGCCAGCAGCTCTGGGACGGGGTATAGCACAGATACGCAGTATTTT; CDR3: CASSSGTGYSTDTQYF
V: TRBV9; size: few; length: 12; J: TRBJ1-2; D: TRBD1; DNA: TGTGCCAGCAAGGAGGGGGCCCACGGCTACACCTTC; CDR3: CASKEGAHGYTF
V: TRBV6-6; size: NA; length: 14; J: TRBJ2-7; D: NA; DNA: TGTGCCAGCAGTTACTCTAACAGAGCCTACGAGCAGTACTTC; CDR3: CASSYSNRAYEQYF
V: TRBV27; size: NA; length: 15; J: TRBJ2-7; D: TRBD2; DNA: TGTGCCAGCAGCCTTGAGGGAGGGGCAACGAGGGAGCAGTACTTC; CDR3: CASSLEGGATREQYF
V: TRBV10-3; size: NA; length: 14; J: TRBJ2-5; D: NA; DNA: TGTGCCATCAGTGATAGAGGGCCCCAAGAGACCCAGTACTTC; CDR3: CAISDRGPQETQYF
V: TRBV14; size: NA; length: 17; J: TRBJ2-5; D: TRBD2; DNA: TGTGCCAGCAGCCCTTGGGGAAGCGGGGGGCTCCAAGAGACCCAGTACTTC; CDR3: CASSPWGSGGLQETQYF
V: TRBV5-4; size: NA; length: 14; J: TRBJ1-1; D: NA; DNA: TGTGCCAGCAGCCAGGAAGCGGGAACCACTGAAGCTTTCTTT; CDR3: CASSQEAGTTEAFF
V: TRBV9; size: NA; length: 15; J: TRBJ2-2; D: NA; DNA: TGTGCCAGCAGCGTAGCTCTGCCGGGCTCCGGGGAGCTGTTTTTT; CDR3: CASSVALPGSGELFF